This T cell receptor beta chain emerged from a study of beta chain features in type 1 diabetes. Regarding the study as a whole: The question left open here concerned HLA type influencing TCRB rearrangement. Over-representation of high TCR-expressing cells was a possible consequence of cDNA sequencing. Significant though moderate, a shortening of TCRB CDR3s appeared in all four CD4+ subsets of Type 1 diabetes patients. In the patient group, naive, central memory and Treg TCRB repertoires seemed more alike than in the healthy donor group.

This clone was seen only a few times. The antigen remains undetermined. cDNA synthesis used the whole RNA isolate, giving expressed TCRB sequences. About 4 million reads was the average for naive, central memory and regulatory T cell samples. Assay used: immunoSEQ multiplex PCR; TCRdb lists only in-frame clones, some missing. The sample consists of roughly 220,000 clones, around 16% of them appearing once. Material: naive CD4+ T cells from blood. The TCR was taken from a man aged 25 to 40 with type 1 diabetes.

CDR3 amino acids: CASSPRQGSSYEQYF. Written as DNA, the CDR3 is TGTGCCAGCAGCCCTCGACAGGGGAGCTCCTACGAGCAGTACTTC. The rearrangement joins TRBV4-2 to TRBJ2-7; 8 bases line up with TRBD1. J was trimmed by 0 bases and V by 4 bases; bases with no gene match: 5. The CDR3 has 15 residues. CDR1 LGHNA and CDR2 YNFKEQ come from the germline V gene.